The T cell receptor (beta chain) described here comes from a study of neoadjuvant anti-PD-1 for oral cavity cancer. About the study: Before surgery, most patients got three to four biweekly 3 mg/kg nivolumab doses. Study outcomes and limitations: Only three patients per response group were TCR-analyzed; validation needed.

Patients had HPV-negative, locally advanced oral cavity squamous cell carcinoma. V lost 6 bases, J lost 5 bases, and 19 bases lay in between. Germline CDR1 reads SGHTA; CDR2 reads FQGNSA. This CDR3 contains 15 residues. Only in-frame clones appear in the TCRdb table, and some are missing; sequencing was by immunoSEQ multiplex PCR. This table has tens of thousands of clones, approximately 79% appearing once. Comments on this clone: Its antigen is still unknown.

The clonotype originates from a person aged 40 to 85 with oral cavity squamous cell carcinoma. The rearrangement joins TRBV7-2 to TRBJ1-2; possible D gene TRBD1, 5 bases. Sequenced material: PBMCs, taken before nivolumab (anti-PD-1) treatment. Written as DNA, the CDR3 is TGTGCCAGCAGTCGAACGGAGGACAAGCAGTATGGCTACACCTTC. Its translation: CASSRTEDKQYGYTF.